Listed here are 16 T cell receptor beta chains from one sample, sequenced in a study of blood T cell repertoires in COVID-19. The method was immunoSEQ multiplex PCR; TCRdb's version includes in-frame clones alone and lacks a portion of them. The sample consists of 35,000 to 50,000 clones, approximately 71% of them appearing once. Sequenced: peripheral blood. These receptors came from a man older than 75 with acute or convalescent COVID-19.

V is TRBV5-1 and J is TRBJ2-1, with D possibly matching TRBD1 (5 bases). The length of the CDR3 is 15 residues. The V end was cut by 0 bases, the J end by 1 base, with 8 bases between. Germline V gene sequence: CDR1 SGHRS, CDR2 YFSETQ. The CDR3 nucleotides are TGCGCCAGCAGCTTGGATGCAGGGTCCTACAATGAGCAGTTCTTC. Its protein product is CASSLDAGSYNEQFF.

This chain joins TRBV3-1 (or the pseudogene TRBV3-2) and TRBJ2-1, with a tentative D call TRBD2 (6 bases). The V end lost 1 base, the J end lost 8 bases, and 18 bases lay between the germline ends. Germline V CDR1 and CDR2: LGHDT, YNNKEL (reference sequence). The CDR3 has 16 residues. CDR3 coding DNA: TGTGCCAGCAGCCAAGCGTCGGGAGAACGAGGTGATGAGCAGTTCTTC. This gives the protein CASSQASGERGDEQFF.

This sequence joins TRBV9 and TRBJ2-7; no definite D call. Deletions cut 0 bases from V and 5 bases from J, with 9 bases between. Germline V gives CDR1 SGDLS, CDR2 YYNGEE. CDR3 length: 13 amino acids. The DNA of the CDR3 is TGTGCCAGCAGCGTAGGCCAGGCTCACGAGCAGTACTTC. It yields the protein CASSVGQAHEQYF.

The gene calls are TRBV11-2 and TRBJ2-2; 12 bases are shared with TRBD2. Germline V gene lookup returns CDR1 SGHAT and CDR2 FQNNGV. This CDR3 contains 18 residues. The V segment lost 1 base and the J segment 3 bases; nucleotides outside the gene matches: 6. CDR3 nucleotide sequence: TGTGCCAGCAGCTTAGGGTTCCTAGCGGGAGGGGACACCGGGGAGCTGTTTTTT. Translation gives CASSLGFLAGGDTGELFF.

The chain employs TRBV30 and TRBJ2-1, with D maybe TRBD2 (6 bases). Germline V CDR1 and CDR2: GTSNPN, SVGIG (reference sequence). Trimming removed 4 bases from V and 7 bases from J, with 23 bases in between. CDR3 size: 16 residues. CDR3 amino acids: CAWTPYETGVANEQFF. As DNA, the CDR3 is TGTGCCTGGACCCCCTACGAGACGGGGGTAGCTAATGAGCAGTTCTTC.

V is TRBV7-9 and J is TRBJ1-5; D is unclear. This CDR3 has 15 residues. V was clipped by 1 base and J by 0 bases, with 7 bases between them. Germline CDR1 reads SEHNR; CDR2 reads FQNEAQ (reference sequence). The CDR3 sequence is CASSLDGYSNQPQHF. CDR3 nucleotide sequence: TGTGCCAGCAGCTTAGACGGTTATAGCAATCAGCCCCAGCATTTT.

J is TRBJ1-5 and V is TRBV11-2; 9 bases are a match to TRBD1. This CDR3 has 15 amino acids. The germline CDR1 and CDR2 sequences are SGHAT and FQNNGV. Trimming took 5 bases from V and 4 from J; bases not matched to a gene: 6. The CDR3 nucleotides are TGTGCCAGCAGCACCGGGACAGGGACTAATCAGCCCCAGCATTTT. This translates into CASSTGTGTNQPQHF.

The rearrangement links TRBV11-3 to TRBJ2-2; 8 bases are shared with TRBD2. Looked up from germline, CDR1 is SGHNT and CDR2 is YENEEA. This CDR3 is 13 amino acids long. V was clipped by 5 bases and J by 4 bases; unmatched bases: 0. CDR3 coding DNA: TGTGCCAGCAGCCGGGAGGGCACCGGGGAGCTGTTTTTT. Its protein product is CASSREGTGELFF.

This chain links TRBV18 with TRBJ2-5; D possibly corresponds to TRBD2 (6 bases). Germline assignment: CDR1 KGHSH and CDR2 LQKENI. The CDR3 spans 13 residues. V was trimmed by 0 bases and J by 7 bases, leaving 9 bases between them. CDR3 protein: CASSPPVGGTQYF. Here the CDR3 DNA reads TGTGCCAGCTCACCACCCGTCGGGGGGACCCAGTACTTC. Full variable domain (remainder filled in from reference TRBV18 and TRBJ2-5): NAGVMQNPRHLVRRRGQEARLRCSPMKGHSHVYWYRQLPEEGLKFMVYLQKENIIDESGMPKERFSAEFPKEGPSILRIQQVVRGDSAAYFCASSPPVGGTQYFGPGTRLLVL.

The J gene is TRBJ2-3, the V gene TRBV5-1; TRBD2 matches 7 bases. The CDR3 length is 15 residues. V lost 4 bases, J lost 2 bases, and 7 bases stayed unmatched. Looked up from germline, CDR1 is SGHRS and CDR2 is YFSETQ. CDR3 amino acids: CASSPGTTYTDTQYF. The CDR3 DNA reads TGCGCCAGCAGCCCCGGGACTACATACACAGATACGCAGTATTTT.

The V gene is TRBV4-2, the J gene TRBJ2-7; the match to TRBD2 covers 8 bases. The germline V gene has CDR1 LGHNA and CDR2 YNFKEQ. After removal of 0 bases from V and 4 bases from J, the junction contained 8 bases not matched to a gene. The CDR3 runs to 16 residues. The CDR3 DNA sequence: TGTGCCAGCAGCCAAGAAGGCAGCGGGGGTTGGTACGAGCAGTACTTC. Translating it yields CASSQEGSGGWYEQYF.

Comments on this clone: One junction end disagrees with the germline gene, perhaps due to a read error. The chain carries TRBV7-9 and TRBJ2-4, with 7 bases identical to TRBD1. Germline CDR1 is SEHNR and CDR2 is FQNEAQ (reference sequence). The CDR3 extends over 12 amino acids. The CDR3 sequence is CASSLGSGQDSF. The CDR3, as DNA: TGTGCCAGCAGCTTAGGGTCCGGACAGGATTCCTTC.

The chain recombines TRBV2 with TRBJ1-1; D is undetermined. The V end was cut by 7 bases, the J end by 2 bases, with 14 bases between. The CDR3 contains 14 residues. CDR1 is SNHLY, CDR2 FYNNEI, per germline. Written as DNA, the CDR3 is TGTGCCAGCACTCCTTTTCGGGGTAACACTGAAGCTTTCTTT. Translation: CASTPFRGNTEAFF.

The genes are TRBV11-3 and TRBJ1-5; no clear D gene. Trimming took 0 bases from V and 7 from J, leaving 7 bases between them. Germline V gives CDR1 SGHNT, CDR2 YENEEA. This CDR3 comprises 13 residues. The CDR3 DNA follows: TGTGCCAGCAGCTTAGAAGAGGGCCAGCCCCAGCATTTT. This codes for CASSLEEGQPQHF. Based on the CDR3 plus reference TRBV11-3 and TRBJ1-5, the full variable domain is EAGVVQSPRYKIIEKKQPVAFWCNPISGHNTLYWYLQNLGQGPELLIRYENEEAVDDSQLPKDRFSAERLKGVDSTLKIQPAELGDSAVYLCASSLEEGQPQHFGDGTRLSIL.

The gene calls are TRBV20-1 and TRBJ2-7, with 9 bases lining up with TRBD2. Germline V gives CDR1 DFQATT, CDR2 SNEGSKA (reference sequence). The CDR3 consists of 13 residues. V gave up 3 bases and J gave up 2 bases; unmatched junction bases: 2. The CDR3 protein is CSASSGSPYEQYF. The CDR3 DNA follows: TGCAGTGCTAGTAGCGGGAGCCCCTACGAGCAGTACTTC.

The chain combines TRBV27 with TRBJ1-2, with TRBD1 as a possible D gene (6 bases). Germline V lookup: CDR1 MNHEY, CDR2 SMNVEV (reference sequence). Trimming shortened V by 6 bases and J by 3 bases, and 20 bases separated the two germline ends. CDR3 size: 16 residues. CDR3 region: CASSPPGTHHHYGYTF. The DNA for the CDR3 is TGTGCCAGCAGCCCACCCGGGACACATCACCACTATGGCTACACCTTC.